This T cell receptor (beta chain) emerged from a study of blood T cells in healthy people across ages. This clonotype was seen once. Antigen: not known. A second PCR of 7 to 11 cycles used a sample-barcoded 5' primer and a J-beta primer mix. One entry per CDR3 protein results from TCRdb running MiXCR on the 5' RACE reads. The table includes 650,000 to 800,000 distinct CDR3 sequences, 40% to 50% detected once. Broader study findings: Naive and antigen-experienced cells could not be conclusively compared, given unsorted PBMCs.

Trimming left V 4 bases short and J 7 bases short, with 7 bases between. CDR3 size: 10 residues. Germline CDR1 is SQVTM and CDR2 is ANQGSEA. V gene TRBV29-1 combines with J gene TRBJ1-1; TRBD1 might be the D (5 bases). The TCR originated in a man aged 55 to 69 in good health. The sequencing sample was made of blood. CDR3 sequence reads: CSVGDVEAFF. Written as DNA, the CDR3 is TGCAGCGTTGGGGACGTTGAAGCTTTCTTT.